This TCR beta chain was sequenced for a study of cytomegalovirus exposure and HLA in healthy donors (dated by TCRdb to 2017 to 2019). Turning to the overall study: According to an earlier analysis of 587 of the donors, some 180 million T cells yielded some 120 million unique TCR beta sequences and approximately 280 Gb of sequence data. An early release covering roughly 600 HLA-typed donors comprised about 300 gigabases of sequencing data and tens of millions of unique TCR sequences. Of the roughly 400 genotyped donors, 81% fell in the genetic ancestry cluster associated with self-reported Caucasian donors. The aim of the study was to test whether cataloging public T cell receptors could identify signatures of past pathogen exposure. The study profiled the T cell repertoires of 666 subjects by immunosequencing and related them to cytomegalovirus serostatus. In addition to the first cohort of 650 to 800 subjects, a separate validation cohort of 100 to 150 different subjects was used. High-throughput TCR immunosequencing, statistical association of individual TCRs with disease status, and machine learning were combined to predict cytomegalovirus infection status. In a later analysis, previously published TCR beta repertoires from hundreds of donors were re-analyzed and high-resolution HLA genotyping was added so that TCR occurrence patterns could be studied. Rather than drawing on any new phenotypic data, the later analysis identified candidate immune exposures from TCR beta sequences and the way those sequences occurred across donors. An earlier analysis of some 500 of the donors applied high-throughput TCR beta sequencing to assess whether each TCR beta V gene segment acted as functional or pseudogenic. Donor age, sex, ethnicity and CMV serostatus were compiled together with the repertoire data. A later genetic analysis used genome-wide SNP genotypes for about 65% of the 666 donors, treating that subset as a discovery cohort. All discovery cohort repertoires had been generated using a single sequencing platform. Class I and class II HLA loci were covered by the typing at four-digit resolution. The number of donors typed differed by locus, with about 629-640 for A, B, C, DRB1 and DQB1, 522 for DQA1, about 610 for DPA1, and about 450 for DPB1. Roughly 5 DR-DQ haplotypes were treated as single units for association and clustering because of strong linkage in the cohort. Among about 410 genotyped donors of the cohort, an average of around 250,000 unique TCR beta nucleotide sequences was sequenced per donor, of which about 19% were non-productive. What the study reported, not specific to this receptor: Three of the identified cytomegalovirus-associated TCR beta chains were confirmed in vitro to be specific for cytomegalovirus antigens. The authors suggested that the approach could potentially be generalized to other disease states and immunological phenotypes. According to a later genetic analysis, donors in an Asian-associated ancestry cluster had fewer N-insertions in productive TCRs than the approximately 700-donor mean. In a later analysis, some 18,000 TCR beta sequences were associated with specific HLA alleles at a false discovery rate of 0.05. The 87-base-pair reads could not distinguish some IMGT-functional V segments, including TRBV6-2 and TRBV6-3, so those segments were excluded. For the cohort, immune exposure information was limited to CMV serostatus. The earlier analysis of approximately 560 of the donors excluded approximately 17 rarely observed V segments, including chromosome 9 orphons, because counts were too low. According to a later analysis, TCR association rates differed among HLA loci, with DRB1 alleles showing the most associated TCRs and HLA-C alleles showing the fewest. Sequencing depth was assumed to be roughly uniform across donors in the presence/absence analyses, though that assumption may not hold. A later analysis reported that several top co-occurrence clusters appeared linked to parvovirus B19, influenza, CMV and Epstein-Barr virus. Cytomegalovirus status was reported to be diagnosed by the classifier with high specificity and sensitivity in both the original and validation cohorts. Strong co-occurrence of HLA alleles, especially DR and DQ, made assigning TCR associations to individual alleles difficult. In a later genetic analysis, a missense DCLRE1C variant was associated with V-gene and J-gene trimming of TCR beta chains, and the association was replicated in an independent cohort. In an earlier analysis of about 550 of the donors, most TCR beta V segments were observed in productive rearrangements about 90% or about 30% of the time, broadly matching IMGT annotations. A further reported finding was that TCR beta sequences accurately predicted the HLA-A and HLA-B alleles for most subjects in the first cohort. Linkage disequilibrium might explain the correlated functional status among segregating V segments, but an unknown experimental factor could not be excluded. In a later analysis, HLA-associated TCR beta chains showed more clonal expansion and lower generation probabilities than non-associated chains that were equally common. In the study, approximately 150 TCR beta chains were listed as associated with cytomegalovirus. According to a later analysis, most CMV-associated TCR beta chains appeared to be HLA-restricted, and the HLA associations seemed to be driven largely by CMV exposure. A cluster of highly shared sequence variants was judged likely to represent a technical artifact of the sequencing pipeline. Because some donors lacked HLA typing at each locus, the association tests relied only on the typed subset. The cohort was sequenced for TCR beta chains only, and without alpha or paired-chain data the features that could be detected were limited. Most TCR sequences were seen in very few donors, while some public TCRs were found in many individuals.

The library was generated by the immunoSEQ multiplex PCR assay. For the multiplex PCR, a mixture combining 60 forward primers for TCR Vbeta segments and 13 reverse primers for TCR Jbeta segments was used. A multiplex PCR assay on genomic DNA amplified the CDR3 region of rearranged TCR beta genes. The Illumina HiSeq System was used to sequence the amplified TCR beta libraries as 87-base-pair reads. For the original study's pipeline: Across the 600 to 700 repertoires, a later analysis counted around 80 million unique TCR beta chains, roughly 11 million of which were shared by at least two donors. Raw reads were error-corrected and collapsed into unique sequences with a nearest-neighbor algorithm that merged closely related sequences to remove PCR and sequencing errors. V, D and J gene segments were assigned by aligning CDR3 sequences to IMGT reference sequences. For a sequence to be retained, at least a six-nucleotide match to both a V gene segment and a J gene segment was required. Rearrangements were classified as productive when the CDR3 lacked stop codons and remained in frame with V and J, and all other rearrangements were classified as non-productive. Following IMGT convention, CDR3 was defined as the stretch from the second conserved V-encoded cysteine up to the conserved J-encoded phenylalanine. In an earlier analysis of around 600 of the donors, sequences lacking an unambiguous match to a single V gene segment were excluded. An earlier analysis of approximately 590 of the donors called V segments functional above 56.7% productive rearrangements and segregating when the between-donor standard deviation exceeded 5%. A statistical classification framework was built to diagnose cytomegalovirus status from the catalog of TCR beta chain sequences. A later analysis assigned V and J genes by comparing TCR nucleotide sequences with IMGT/GENE-DB human TR gene sequences. In a later analysis, CDR3 sequences and most-parsimonious VDJ recombination scenarios were assigned using the TCRdist pipeline. In a later analysis, every TCR beta chain was defined by the combination of its CDR3 amino acid sequence and its V-gene family, and reads without a unique V-gene family were dropped. A later analysis removed 592 highly shared, low-generation-probability nucleotide sequences to deal with suspected cross-contamination and a sequencing artifact. In a later analysis, a clonal expansion index was calculated for each public chain from normalized within-repertoire ranks of inferred template counts. A later analysis computed generation probabilities with a VDJ recombination model fitted to out-of-frame rearrangements, and checked the results against IGoR. Hypergeometric tests were used in a later analysis to score TCR-TCR, TCR-HLA and TCR-CMV co-occurrence, with a repertoire-size bias correction applied to the TCR pairs. A later analysis estimated false discovery rates by permuting HLA or CMV assignments 20 times. In a later analysis, co-occurring TCRs were grouped using DBSCAN, and TCRdist sequence similarity was added for clustering within HLA-allele-positive subsets. Co-occurrence clustering excluded repertoires with fewer than 30,000 or more than 120,000 public chains, plus five with anomalous nucleotide sharing. TCRdb's version of the immuneACCESS table is confined to in-frame rearrangements and falls short of the full clone set. An unresolved V gene accounts for under half of the shortfall where checked; the remainder is of unknown origin. That table supplies the V and J calls and clone size; D and trimming were determined from the DNA. This sample comprises 180,000 or so clones, 80% of them detected only once. Of the sample, about 4.3% is held by the ten largest clones.

The CDR3, from cysteine to phenylalanine, totals 13 residues. The only DNA kept is the CDR3, 39 bases in frame from the first base. Germline trimming: 6 bases from V, 14 bases from J; junction bases outside gene matches: 10. From the germline V gene (reference sequence), CDR1 is LNHDA and CDR2 is SQIVND. As concerns this clone: The antigen this receptor binds is unknown. No clone much larger than this one lies a single base away; base qualities are absent.

In total, approximately 610 healthy bone marrow donors made up the cohort. All cohort members were sampled while nominally healthy, although unrecorded immune exposures were likely present. The donor was CMV seropositive and belonged to the group of 250 to 350 seropositive cohort members. A peripheral blood sample was collected from each donor, and TCR beta sequencing was performed on peripheral blood mononuclear cells. Genomic DNA was extracted from the blood cell samples with the Qiagen DNeasy Blood Extraction Kit. This TCR derives from a woman aged 50 to 60 in good health and CMV-seropositive. Material for sequencing was PBMCs. This chain joins TRBV19 to TRBJ1-6, with 7 middle bases fitting TRBD1. CDR3 protein: CASSGTASSALHF. The nucleotides are TGTGCCAGTAGCGGGACAGCTTCATCAGCCCTCCACTTT.